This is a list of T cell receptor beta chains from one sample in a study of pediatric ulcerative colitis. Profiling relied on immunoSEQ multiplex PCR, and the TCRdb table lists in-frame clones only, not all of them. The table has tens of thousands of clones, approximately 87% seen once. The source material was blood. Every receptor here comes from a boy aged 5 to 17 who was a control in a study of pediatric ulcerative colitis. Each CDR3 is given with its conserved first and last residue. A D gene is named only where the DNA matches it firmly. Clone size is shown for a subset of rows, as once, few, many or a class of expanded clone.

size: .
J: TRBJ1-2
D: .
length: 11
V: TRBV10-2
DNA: TGCGCCAGCAGCCTGGGGGGTCCTGGCACCTTC
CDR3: CASSLGGPGTF

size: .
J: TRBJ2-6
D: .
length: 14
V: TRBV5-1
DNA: TGCGCCAGCAGCTTACCCTCTGGGGCCAACGTCCTGACTTTC
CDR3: CASSLPSGANVLTF

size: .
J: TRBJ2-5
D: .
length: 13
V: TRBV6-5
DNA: TGTGCCAGCAGGGTGGACACCCAAGAGACCCAGTACTTC
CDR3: CASRVDTQETQYF

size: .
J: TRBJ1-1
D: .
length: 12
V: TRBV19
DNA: TGTGCCAGTAGTATAAAGGGCACTGAAGCTTTCTTT
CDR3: CASSIKGTEAFF

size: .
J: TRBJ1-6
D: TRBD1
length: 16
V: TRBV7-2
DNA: TGTGCCAGCAGCTTACGACAGGGGACGGATAATTCACCCCTCCACTTT
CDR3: CASSLRQGTDNSPLHF

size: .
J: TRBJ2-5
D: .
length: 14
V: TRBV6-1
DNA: TGTGCCAGCAGTCTACTAGATCCGGGTGGGACCCAGTACTTC
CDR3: CASSLLDPGGTQYF

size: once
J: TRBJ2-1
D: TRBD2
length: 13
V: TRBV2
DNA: TGTGCGACCAGCGGGGGGGCCGGCAATGAGCAGTTCTTC
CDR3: CATSGGAGNEQFF

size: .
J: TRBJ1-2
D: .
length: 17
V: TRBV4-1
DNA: TGCGCCAGCAGCCTTTGGGGGGTTCTTTCCACTAACTATGGCTACACCTTC
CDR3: CASSLWGVLSTNYGYTF

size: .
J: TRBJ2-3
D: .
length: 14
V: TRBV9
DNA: TGTGCCAGCAGCGTAGCAACGGGCACAGATACGCAGTATTTT
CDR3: CASSVATGTDTQYF

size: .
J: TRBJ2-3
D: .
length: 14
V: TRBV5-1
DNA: TGCGCCAGCAGCTTGGGAGACAAAACAGATACGCAGTATTTT
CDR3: CASSLGDKTDTQYF

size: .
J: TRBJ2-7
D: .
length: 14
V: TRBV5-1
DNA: TGCGCCAGCTCAGGGGGGGACAGAAGGGACGAGCAGTACTTC
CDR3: CASSGGDRRDEQYF

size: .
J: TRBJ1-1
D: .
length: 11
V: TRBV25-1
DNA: TGTGCCAGCAGTGAACGGACTGAAGCTTTCTTT
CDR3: CASSERTEAFF

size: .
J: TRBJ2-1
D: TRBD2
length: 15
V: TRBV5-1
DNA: TGCGCCAGCATGAACAGCGGGGGGCCCTACAATGAGCAGTTCTTC
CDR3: CASMNSGGPYNEQFF

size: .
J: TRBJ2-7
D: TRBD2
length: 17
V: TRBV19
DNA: TGTGCCAGTAGTCAGAGCCTGTGGACTAGCGGTTCCTACGAGCAGTACTTC
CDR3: CASSQSLWTSGSYEQYF